This passage covers 10 T cell receptor beta chains from one sample sequenced in a study of memory CD4+ T cells and cytomegalovirus serostatus. The sort gate was single viable CD3+CD4+CD8-CD45RO+ cells for memory CD4+ T cells. Profiling relied on immunoSEQ multiplex PCR, and the TCRdb table lists in-frame clones only, not all of them. The data hold about 42,000 clones, with about three quarters observed a single time. Material: memory CD4+ T cells from blood. These receptors all come from an adult in good health and CMV-seronegative.

The gene calls are TRBV5-1 and TRBJ2-3; no firm D call. With 0 bases removed from V and 2 bases from J, the gap between germline ends came to 7 bases. The germline V gene has CDR1 SGHRS and CDR2 YFSETQ. This CDR3 has 14 amino acids. Written as DNA, the CDR3 is TGCGCCAGCAGCTTGGACAGTGACACAGATACGCAGTATTTT. This gives the protein CASSLDSDTDTQYF.

The V and J genes are TRBV11-1 and TRBJ2-1; 8 bases are a match to TRBD2. The CDR3 sequence is 15 residues long. Germline V gene lookup returns CDR1 SGHAT and CDR2 FQDESV (reference sequence). V shed 4 bases, J shed 12 bases, and the junction held 14 bases outside the gene matches. In DNA form, the CDR3 reads TGTGCCAGCAGCTCGACACAATTTAGCGGGGCAGGGCAGTTCTTC. It yields the protein CASSSTQFSGAGQFF.

This chain links TRBV5-6 with TRBJ2-3, with D possibly TRBD2 on 5 matching bases. Germline assignment: CDR1 SGHDT and CDR2 YYEEEE. CDR3 length equals 13 residues. Trimming shortened V by 1 base and J by 6 bases, and 9 bases separated the two germline ends. The CDR3 loop reads CASSLRRADTQYF. The CDR3 DNA reads TGTGCCAGCAGCTTGCGGCGGGCTGATACGCAGTATTTT.

This clone turned up a few times. The chain has TRBV6-1 and TRBJ2-5; D is unclear. Trimming shortened V by 7 bases and J by 3 bases, and 9 bases separated the two germline ends. This CDR3 comprises 12 residues. Germline values: CDR1 MNHNS, CDR2 SASEGT. As DNA, the CDR3 is TGTGCCAGCACCAACATAAAAGAGACCCAGTACTTC. Amino acids: CASTNIKETQYF.

J is TRBJ2-7 and V is TRBV2; D is possibly TRBD2 (6 bases). Germline values: CDR1 SNHLY, CDR2 FYNNEI. Deletions cut 8 bases from V and 6 bases from J, with 11 bases between. There are 11 residues in the CDR3. The CDR3, as DNA: TGTGCCAGCTCGCTGCGGGGCGAGCAGTACTTC. Amino acids: CASSLRGEQYF.

This clone appeared once. The V gene is TRBV7-5, the J gene TRBJ2-1. TRBV7-5 is annotated as a pseudogene. The CDR3 totals 17 residues. CDR3: CARSLGVKGCSYNEQFF. As DNA, the CDR3 is TGTGCCAGAAGCTTAGGGGTAAAAGGGTGCTCCTACAATGAGCAGTTCTTC.

The chain joins TRBV5-1 to TRBJ1-4, with a possible D match to TRBD1 (5 bases). In germline, CDR1 is SGHRS, CDR2 YFSETQ. Trimming pared 6 bases from V and 7 bases from J, leaving 13 bases between. The CDR3 loop spans 13 amino acids. The CDR3 sequence is CASMGQGGEKLFF. The CDR3 region has the DNA TGCGCCAGCATGGGCCAGGGCGGTGAAAAACTGTTTTTT.

The V call is TRBV10-2, the J call TRBJ1-5; TRBD1 agrees at 7 bases. J was trimmed by 11 bases and V by 6 bases; bases with no gene match: 10. The germline V gene encodes CDR1 WSHSY and CDR2 SAAADI. This CDR3 has 13 residues. As DNA, the CDR3 is TGCGCCAGCAGACACCGGGACAGCAAGTCCCAGCATTTT. It is translated as CASRHRDSKSQHF.

The CDR3 is CATAEDFYNEQFF. CDR3 nucleotides: TGTGCCACCGCGGAGGACTTCTACAATGAGCAGTTCTTC. The chain couples TRBV10-3 to TRBJ2-1, with a tentative D call TRBD2 (5 bases). This CDR3 spans 13 amino acids. The germline gives CDR1 ENHRY, CDR2 SYGVKD. V was cut by 10 bases and J by 3 bases, with 13 bases left in between.

J is TRBJ1-3 and V is TRBV5-1; D gene unclear. The germline V and J ends were trimmed by 3 bases and 0 bases, with 4 bases remaining between them. Germline loops: CDR1 SGHRS, CDR2 YFSETQ. This CDR3 contains 13 residues. Here the CDR3 DNA reads TGCGCCAGCAGCTCTGGCTCTGGAAACACCATATATTTT. It encodes CASSSGSGNTIYF.